The 13 T cell receptor beta chains reported below all come from one sample, sequenced in a study of T cells expressing NK-cell markers. TCRdb reanalyzed the 5' RACE reads and collapses them to one entry per CDR3 protein, without DNA. The sample shows about 550,000 distinct CDR3 sequences, and roughly 3.4% sits with its ten largest clones. Sequencing input: blood T cells: a sorted CD56 or NKG2C T cell subset, CD4+ or CD8+ T cells, or bulk PBMC T cells (not recorded which). These receptor sequences come from a man aged 18 to 30 in good health.

The chain joins TRBV5-1 to TRBJ2-4; TCRdb lists TRBD1, though no DNA is available to test this call. The CDR3 is made up of 13 amino acids. Germline V gives CDR1 SGHRS, CDR2 YFSETQ. The CDR3 loop is CASSEGRKNIQYF.

This sequence joins TRBV5-1 and TRBJ2-2. Per germline, CDR1 SGHRS and CDR2 YFSETQ. The CDR3 is made up of 15 amino acids. The CDR3 here is CASSLERQNTGELFF.

This sequence joins TRBV18 and TRBJ2-3; TCRdb selects TRBD2, and the lack of DNA leaves this call unchecked. The CDR3 runs to 17 residues. Germline CDR1 is KGHSH and CDR2 is LQKENI. The CDR3 reads CASSPLLAGGATDTQYF.

This chain connects TRBV9 to TRBJ2-3; TCRdb returns TRBD2, unconfirmable since there is no DNA. CDR1 SGDLS and CDR2 YYNGEE come from the germline V gene. The CDR3 spans 15 residues. The chain's CDR3 is CASSFRLESTDTQYF.

This rearrangement joins TRBV6-1 to TRBJ1-3. Germline V gene sequence: CDR1 MNHNS, CDR2 SASEGT. There are 17 residues in the CDR3. CDR3 loop: CASSEAKTVPFGNTIYF.

The V and J genes are TRBV5-1 and TRBJ2-1; TCRdb names TRBD2, which stays unverified in the absence of DNA. This CDR3 comprises 15 residues. CDR1 SGHRS and CDR2 YFSETQ come from the germline V gene. CDR3: CASSLGGRNYNEQFF.

This sequence joins TRBV6-5 and TRBJ2-3; TCRdb selects TRBD2, and the lack of DNA leaves this call unchecked. The CDR3 has 17 residues. The germline gives CDR1 MNHEY, CDR2 SVGAGI. CDR3: CASSYRGRSFQGDTQYF.

V usage is TRBV10-3 and J usage is TRBJ2-5; the TRBD2 assignment by TCRdb is unverifiable without DNA. The CDR3 extends over 18 amino acids. CDR1 is ENHRY, CDR2 SYGVKD, per germline. CDR3 sequence reads: CAISGPPMTSGRGETQYF.

The V call is TRBV14, the J call TRBJ2-1; with no DNA, the TCRdb D assignment of TRBD2 cannot be verified. This CDR3 has 14 amino acids. Germline CDR1 is SGHDN and CDR2 is FVKESK. Here the CDR3 reads CASSQVGGNDEQFF.

The chain joins TRBV24-1 to TRBJ2-2; without DNA, the TCRdb call of TRBD1 cannot be checked. Germline V gives CDR1 KGHDR, CDR2 SFDVKD. The CDR3 spans 13 residues. The CDR3 sequence is CATEGDNTGELFF.

This chain connects TRBV4-3 to TRBJ2-1; without DNA, the TCRdb call of TRBD1 cannot be checked. The V gene's germline CDR1 is LGHNA and CDR2 YSLEER. This CDR3 is built from 13 residues. CDR3 region: CASSQVPSGEQFF.

The chain couples TRBV12-3 or TRBV12-4 to TRBJ2-2; the TCRdb call, TRBD2, lacks DNA for checking. The CDR3 contains 15 residues. CDR3 amino acids: CASSPYSGVTGELFF.

The chain links TRBV5-1 to TRBJ1-1. Germline lookup yields CDR1 SGHRS and CDR2 YFSETQ. The CDR3 loop spans 16 amino acids. CDR3 sequence reads: CASSPRGGQRNTEAFF.